Described below is a single T cell receptor beta chain sequence and its context. Its target is not known. CDR3 length equals 15 residues. Trimming took 1 base from V and 2 from J, leaving 9 bases between them. Germline values: CDR1 LGHDT, CDR2 YNNKEL (reference sequence). The sample originates from a study of CD4 T cells in relation to SARS-CoV-2 and coronaviruses. The overall study: PBMCs were cultured with antigen for roughly 11 days before TCR beta sequencing.

Unexposed donor CD4+ T cells date from about 2010-2018, before the COVID-19 pandemic. After ten to eleven days of culture, CD4+ T cells were isolated. PBMCs were plated at 1.5 million to 2 million per well in IL-2-containing medium. This table comes from immunoSEQ multiplex PCR, and its TCRdb copy is limited to in-frame clones, with some not included. Seen here are 9,500 to 11,000 clones, around 80% observed once, and the top ten hold 15% to 20%. This chain connects TRBV3-1 (or the pseudogene TRBV3-2) to TRBJ1-3; D unclear. Input material: CD4+ T cells from PBMCs, cultured in vitro. The receptor's source is a human donor in good health. The CDR3 sequence: CASSQVPGAGNTIYF. The CDR3 nucleotides read TGTGCCAGCAGCCAAGTCCCGGGCGCTGGAAACACCATATATTTT.